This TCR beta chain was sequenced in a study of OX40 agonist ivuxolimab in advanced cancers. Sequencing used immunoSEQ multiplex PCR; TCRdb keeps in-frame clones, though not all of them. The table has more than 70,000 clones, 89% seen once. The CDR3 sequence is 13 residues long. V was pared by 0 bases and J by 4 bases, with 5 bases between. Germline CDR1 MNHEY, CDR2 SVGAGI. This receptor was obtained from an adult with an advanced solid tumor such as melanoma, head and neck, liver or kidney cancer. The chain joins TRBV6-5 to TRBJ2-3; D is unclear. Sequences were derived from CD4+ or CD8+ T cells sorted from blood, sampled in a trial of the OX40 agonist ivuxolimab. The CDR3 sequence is CASSYSSADTQYF. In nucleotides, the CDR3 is TGTGCCAGCAGTTACTCTTCCGCAGATACGCAGTATTTT.